This T cell receptor beta chain stems from a study of a mutant IDH1 vaccine in newly diagnosed glioma. Regarding time point: week 47, end of study. In every dose of vaccine, 300 ug of mutant IDH1 20-mer peptide was given alongside topical imiquimod. Trimming at V came to 1 base and at J to 0 bases, leaving 12 bases not matched to a gene. The CDR3 runs 19 residues. Of note for this clone: Its antigen is currently unknown.

Clones were sequenced by immunoSEQ multiplex PCR, and TCRdb holds only the in-frame ones, with some missing. This table has approximately 50,000 clones, roughly four fifths appearing once. V and J are TRBV6-7 and TRBJ1-3, with 7 bases fitting TRBD1. TRBV6-7 is labeled an ORF, and its function is uncertain. The specimen comprised PBMCs, sampled from a glioma patient whose treatment included an IDH1 peptide vaccine. The receptor comes from a woman between 50 and 59 years old with glioma. The CDR3 nucleotides are TGTGCCAGCAGTTACTTATTATCCGGGACAGAGAACTCTGGAAACACCATATATTTT. Translation: CASSYLLSGTENSGNTIYF.